This section outlines one T cell receptor beta chain sequence together with its context. These data originate in a study of T cell clones after liver transplantation. Study summary: Immunosuppression withdrawal was tried within 2 years after liver transplantation in this trial.

V lost 3 bases, J lost 6 bases, and 6 bases stayed unmatched. The CDR3 covers 15 residues. Per the germline V gene, CDR1 is SGHTA and CDR2 is FQGTGA. Sequenced by immunoSEQ multiplex PCR; TCRdb stores in-frame clones only, minus some. Of 75,000 to 85,000 clones listed, around 78% were seen once; the top ten hold roughly 2.8%. The chain couples TRBV7-3 to TRBJ2-1; 9 nucleotides align to TRBD2. This TCR was sampled from a human patient who received a liver transplant. Some T cells may be provided by the graft donor. This material consisted of CD4+ T cells from blood, taken at the 22-month timepoint. The CDR3, as DNA: TGTGCCAGCAGCTTGGTAGCGGGAGCAGGCAATGAGCAGTTCTTC. Translated, it gives CASSLVAGAGNEQFF.